This entry lists 32 T cell receptor beta chains sequenced from one sample in a study of T cell clonality in common variable immunodeficiency. Clones were sequenced by immunoSEQ multiplex PCR, and TCRdb holds only the in-frame ones, with some missing. The repertoire consists of tens of thousands of clones, none detected only once. Input material: peripheral blood mononuclear cells. All receptors derive from a person aged 18 to 70 in good health.

This clone was detected ten times or more. The missing CDR3 end, 3 residues past where the read stops, is filled in from the germline J gene. The chain has TRBV5-1 and TRBJ1-1; unclear D gene. Germline assignment: CDR1 SGHRS and CDR2 YFSETQ. V lost 3 bases and J lost 4, with 13 bases in between. There are 14 residues in the CDR3. The DNA read from the CDR3 is TGCGCCAGCAGCTACCGAGGACGGGGCACTGAA. Translating gives CASSYRGRGTE. The whole CDR3 reads CASSYRGRGTEAFF.

This clone was seen more than once but under ten times. The read gets to within 3 residues of the CDR3 end, and the germline J gene fills in the rest. This sequence joins TRBV5-1 and TRBJ2-7; tentatively, D is TRBD1 (5 bases). In germline, CDR1 is SGHRS, CDR2 YFSETQ. The CDR3 spans 13 residues. With 0 bases removed from V and 3 bases from J, the gap between germline ends came to 7 bases. The sequenced part of the CDR3 DNA is TGCGCCAGCAGCTTGGGACAGCTCTACGAG. Translating it yields CASSLGQLYE. From start to end, the CDR3 is CASSLGQLYEQYF.

This clone was seen at least ten times. The CDR3 end lies 3 residues beyond the end of the read and is filled in from the germline J gene. The rearrangement uses TRBV10-2 and TRBJ2-3, with 12 bases fitting TRBD2. J was trimmed by 4 bases and V by 10 bases; bases with no gene match: 6. Germline CDR1 reads WSHSY; CDR2 reads SAAADI. This CDR3 is 14 amino acids long. Incomplete CDR3 DNA: TGCGCCACCATACTAGCGGGAGGCGCAGATACG. It is translated as CATILAGGADT. The full-length CDR3 reads as CATILAGGADTQYF.

This clone appeared many times. Read data end 3 residues before the CDR3 end; the end is taken from the germline J gene. This chain joins TRBV2 and TRBJ1-5; possibly TRBD1 for D (5 bases). The CDR3 spans 12 residues. The germline V gene encodes CDR1 SNHLY and CDR2 FYNNEI. CDR3: CASSVEQVPQHF. CDR3 DNA, as far as it was read: TGTGCCAGCAGTGTAGAACAGGTCCCC.

This clone has at least ten counts. The read terminates 3 residues before the CDR3 end, so the remaining end is supplied by the germline J gene. This chain connects TRBV20-1 to TRBJ1-6; D is perhaps TRBD1 (6 bases). Germline V gene sequence: CDR1 DFQATT, CDR2 SNEGSKA (reference sequence). Trimming removed 0 bases at V and 7 bases at J, with 10 bases between. The CDR3 runs 14 residues. CDR3 loop: CSARDHRENSPLHF. CDR3 bases read: TGCAGTGCTAGAGATCACAGGGAGAATTCACCC.

This clone has at least ten counts. The DNA ends 3 residues before the CDR3 does, and the rest of the CDR3 is filled in from the germline J gene. The chain has TRBV11-2 and TRBJ2-3; possible D gene TRBD2, 5 bases. The V end was cut by 5 bases, the J end by 6 bases, with 15 bases between. The CDR3 runs to 14 residues. Germline V gene lookup returns CDR1 SGHAT and CDR2 FQNNGV. CDR3 DNA, as far as it was read: TGTGCCAGCAGCCCACGGTCGACGGGGGATACG. Its translation: CASSPRSTGDT. The entire CDR3 sequence reads CASSPRSTGDTQYF. The full variable domain, with the rest looked up from reference TRBV11-2 and TRBJ2-3, is EAGVAQSPRYKIIEKRQSVAFWCNPISGHATLYWYQQILGQGPKLLIQFQNNGVVDDSQLPKDRFSAERLKGVDSTLKIQPAKLEDSAVYLCASSPRSTGDTQYFGPGTRLTVL.

This clone was counted at least ten times. Coverage ceases 3 residues before the CDR3 finishes, and the germline J gene fills in the end. The chain couples TRBV20-1 to TRBJ2-7; 9 nucleotides agree with TRBD1. There are 13 residues in the CDR3. The V gene end was trimmed by 6 bases and the J gene end by 1 base; junction bases not matched to a gene: 4. CDR1 DFQATT and CDR2 SNEGSKA come from the germline V gene (reference sequence). The sequenced CDR3 bases are TGCAGTGCCTTGACAGGGGGGTCCTACGAG. Translation: CSALTGGSYE. The full CDR3 is CSALTGGSYEQYF.

This clone was recorded at least ten times. With the read ending 3 residues before the CDR3 end, the germline J gene is used to fill in that end. The rearrangement uses TRBV2 and TRBJ1-2, with D possibly matching TRBD1 (5 bases). CDR1 and CDR2 (germline): SNHLY, FYNNEI. The CDR3 consists of 12 residues. The CDR3 DNA, read in part, is TGTGCCAGCAGTGAATCGACAGTGGGC. Protein sequence: CASSESTVG. The complete CDR3 sequence is CASSESTVGYTF.

Many counts were recorded for this clone. The read halts 3 residues ahead of the CDR3 end, with the missing end drawn from the germline J gene. The rearrangement uses TRBV19 and TRBJ2-1; D unclear. This CDR3 region has 13 residues. Germline V gene lookup returns CDR1 LNHDA and CDR2 SQIVND (reference sequence). The V end was cut by 3 bases, the J end by 4 bases, with 7 bases between. The sequenced part of the CDR3 DNA is TGTGCCAGTAGTATTAATAGATACAATGAG. Its protein product is CASSINRYNE. The entire CDR3 sequence reads CASSINRYNEQFF.

This clone occurred many times. Read coverage stops 3 residues before the CDR3 terminus; the germline J gene supplies the remainder. The chain recombines TRBV7-2 with TRBJ1-1; perhaps TRBD1 as D (6 bases). Trimming pared 5 bases from V and 3 bases from J, leaving 16 bases between. Germline CDR1 SGHTA, CDR2 FQGNSA. The CDR3 runs to 15 residues. CDR3 in amino acids: CASSEDGTIYTEAFF. The DNA read from the CDR3 is TGTGCCAGCAGCGAAGACGGGACAATCTACACTGAA.

This clone appeared many times. The read finishes 3 residues shy of the CDR3 end, and the germline J gene is used to complete it. This rearrangement joins TRBV29-1 to TRBJ2-5; a possible D gene is TRBD1 (6 bases). The germline V gene has CDR1 SQVTM and CDR2 ANQGSEA. This CDR3 contains 13 residues. The sequenced part of the CDR3 DNA is TGCACCACCGCCCGGACAGTCCAAGAGACC. Amino acid sequence: CTTARTVQET. The complete CDR3 sequence is CTTARTVQETQYF.

This clone was recorded at least ten times. The read ends 3 residues shy of where the CDR3 ends; the end is completed using the germline J gene. The rearrangement links TRBV7-9 to TRBJ1-2, with TRBD1 identical over 7 bases. The V gene end was trimmed by 3 bases and the J gene end by 3 bases; junction bases not matched to a gene: 1. The CDR3 spans 13 residues. The germline V gene encodes CDR1 SEHNR and CDR2 FQNEAQ (reference sequence). This CDR3 is CASSFGTDYGYTF. Incomplete CDR3 DNA: TGTGCCAGCAGCTTTGGGACAGACTATGGC.

This clone appeared many times. The CDR3 goes on 3 residues after the read ends, and that part is filled in from the germline J gene. V is TRBV28 and J is TRBJ2-7; 8 bases fit TRBD1. V shed 6 bases and J 6 bases; nucleotides not matched to a gene: 7. Germline CDR1 is MDHEN and CDR2 is SYDVKM. The CDR3 consists of 13 residues. The CDR3 loop is CASSPRTGTEQYF. CDR3 DNA, as far as it was read: TGTGCCAGCAGCCCCCGGACAGGGACCGAG.

This clone was seen only a few times. Read data end 3 residues before the CDR3 end; the end is taken from the germline J gene. The chain uses TRBV19 and TRBJ1-2, with no clear D. CDR1 is LNHDA and CDR2 is SQIVND in the germline V gene (reference sequence). This CDR3 comprises 17 residues. The CDR3 bases that were read are TGTGCCAGTAGTATTGGCACGAAGCGGGCCCGACTTAATGAC. This gives the protein CASSIGTKRARLND. The CDR3 in full is CASSIGTKRARLNDYTF.

The table lists this clone with many counts. The read ends 3 residues early relative to the CDR3; the germline J gene fills the gap. The chain combines TRBV19 with TRBJ2-6, with D possibly TRBD1 on 6 matching bases. The CDR3 sequence is 15 residues long. CDR1 LNHDA and CDR2 SQIVND come from the germline V gene (reference sequence). V was cut by 7 bases and J by 4 bases, with 14 bases left in between. The CDR3 DNA, read in part, is TGTGCCAGTACCCAAGGGGGATCGGGGGCCAACGTC. Translating it yields CASTQGGSGANV. The whole CDR3 protein is CASTQGGSGANVLTF.

The sample holds many counts of this clone. The CDR3 is CASSPGTVLGELFF. Partial CDR3 DNA: TGTGCCAGCAGCCCCGGGACAGTTTTGGGGGAG. The V call is TRBV5-6, the J call TRBJ2-2; 7 bases map to TRBD1. The CDR3 is cut off 3 residues early in the read; its end comes from the germline J gene. The CDR3 is made up of 14 amino acids. CDR1 and CDR2 (germline): SGHDT, YYEEEE. V was pared by 4 bases and J by 8 bases, with 8 bases of the junction left unmatched.

This clone was counted at least ten times. The read terminates 3 residues before the CDR3 end, so the remaining end is supplied by the germline J gene. The rearrangement joins TRBV5-1 to TRBJ2-7, with TRBD2 identical over 8 bases. The junction had 9 bases not matched to a gene; V was cut back by 2 bases and J by 5 bases. The germline CDR1 and CDR2 sequences are SGHRS and YFSETQ. The CDR3 spans 15 residues. CDR3 loop: CASSLRTSGRNEQYF. CDR3 DNA (partial): TGCGCCAGCAGCTTACGAACTAGCGGAAGAAACGAG.

This clone was seen at least ten times. CDR3 amino acids: CSAESWGEVGYTF. Incomplete CDR3 DNA: TGCAGTGCGGAGAGTTGGGGGGAGGTGGGC. This rearrangement joins TRBV20-1 to TRBJ1-2; D is possibly TRBD1 (5 bases). The read ends 3 residues before the CDR3 terminus; that terminus is restored from the germline J gene. Germline lookup yields CDR1 DFQATT and CDR2 SNEGSKA (reference sequence). The CDR3 runs to 13 residues.

This clone came up many times. The CDR3 is cut off 3 residues early in the read; its end comes from the germline J gene. The chain combines TRBV19 with TRBJ1-6, with unresolved D. V was clipped by 3 bases and J by 7 bases, with 10 bases between them. Germline loops: CDR1 LNHDA, CDR2 SQIVND (reference sequence). The length of the CDR3 is 14 residues. CDR3 in amino acids: CASSIYFGNSPLHF. The CDR3 bases that were read are TGTGCCAGTAGTATCTACTTCGGGAATTCACCC.

This clone was recorded a few times. The read terminates 3 residues ahead of where the CDR3 ends, so the germline J gene completes it. The chain employs TRBV18 and TRBJ1-3; a weak D match, TRBD1 (6 bases). The CDR3 length is 14 residues. The V and J ends lost 3 bases and 2 bases respectively, with 8 bases between them. CDR1 and CDR2 from the germline V gene are KGHSH and LQKENI. Partial CDR3 DNA: TGTGCCAGCTCACCGGACAGTACTGGAAACACC. Its translation is CASSPDSTGNT. The whole CDR3 sequence reads CASSPDSTGNTIYF.

This clone was counted ten times or more. CDR3 in amino acids: CASSPRASGYQETQYF. The sequenced part of the CDR3 DNA is TGTGCCAGCAGCCCCAGGGCTAGCGGGTACCAAGAGACC. This rearrangement joins TRBV9 to TRBJ2-5, with 8 bases aligning to TRBD2. The read ends 3 residues shy of where the CDR3 ends; the end is completed using the germline J gene. CDR3 length: 16 residues. Germline lookup yields CDR1 SGDLS and CDR2 YYNGEE. The junction had 8 bases not matched to a gene; V was cut back by 4 bases and J by 0 bases. Full variable domain (rest looked up from reference TRBV9 and TRBJ2-5): DSGVTQTPKHLITATGQRVTLRCSPRSGDLSVYWYQQSLDQGLQFLIQYYNGEERAKGNILERFSAQQFPDLHSELNLSSLELGDSALYFCASSPRASGYQETQYFGPGTRLLVL.

This clone came up many times. The CDR3 end is not reached by the read, which stops 3 residues before it; the germline J gene fills it in. The J gene is TRBJ1-4, the V gene TRBV2; D possibly corresponds to TRBD1 (5 bases). This CDR3 contains 14 residues. Germline-derived CDR1 and CDR2 are SNHLY and FYNNEI. V lost 6 bases and J 4 bases, leaving 12 bases between the germline ends. The CDR3 reads CASSQQEINEKLFF. The CDR3 DNA, read in part, is TGTGCCAGCAGCCAACAGGAGATTAATGAAAAA.

This clone has ten or more counts. CDR3 sequence: CSAYRGGYEQYF. The sequenced CDR3 bases are TGCAGTGCGTACAGGGGGGGCTACGAG. The chain carries TRBV20-1 and TRBJ2-7, with D possibly matching TRBD1 (8 bases). The read ends 3 residues shy of where the CDR3 ends; the end is completed using the germline J gene. The CDR3 runs to 12 residues. CDR1 is DFQATT, CDR2 SNEGSKA, per germline (reference sequence). The germline V and J ends were trimmed by 6 bases and 3 bases, with 12 bases remaining between them.

This clone showed up many times. The read terminates 3 residues before the CDR3 end, so the remaining end is supplied by the germline J gene. This chain links TRBV18 with TRBJ2-7, with 7 bases lining up with TRBD1. This CDR3 has 15 residues. The germline gives CDR1 KGHSH, CDR2 LQKENI. J lost 2 bases, V lost 2 bases, and 6 bases had no gene match. The CDR3 loop is CASSPETGPTYEQYF. Incomplete CDR3 DNA: TGTGCCAGCTCACCAGAGACAGGGCCCACCTACGAG.

This clone was counted at least ten times. Read data end 3 residues before the CDR3 end; the end is taken from the germline J gene. The V and J genes are TRBV18 and TRBJ2-5, with 8 positions matching TRBD2. This CDR3 spans 16 amino acids. Unmatched junction bases numbered 8, after V lost 3 bases and J lost 2 bases. Germline CDR1 is KGHSH and CDR2 is LQKENI. CDR3 DNA, as far as it was read: TGTGCCAGCTCACCTTTCGGAGCGGGAGTGCAAGAGACC. Amino acid sequence: CASSPFGAGVQET. The CDR3, in full, reads CASSPFGAGVQETQYF.

The table lists this clone with many counts. The CDR3 end falls 3 residues outside the read, so it is completed with the germline J gene. The V and J genes are TRBV19 and TRBJ2-5; 8 bases are shared with TRBD2. After removal of 3 bases from V and 2 bases from J, the junction contained 2 bases not matched to a gene. The CDR3 has 14 residues. In germline, CDR1 is LNHDA, CDR2 SQIVND (reference sequence). The CDR3 spells CASSISGGQETQYF. The covered CDR3 bases are TGTGCCAGTAGTATTTCGGGGGGGCAAGAGACC. Combining the CDR3 with reference TRBV19 and TRBJ2-5 gives the whole variable domain DGGITQSPKYLFRKEGQNVTLSCEQNLNHDAMYWYRQDPGQGLRLIYYSQIVNDFQKGDIAEGYSVSREKKESFPLTVTSAQKNPTAFYLCASSISGGQETQYFGPGTRLLVL.

This clone was counted at least ten times. From the germline J gene comes the end of the CDR3, since the read stops 3 residues before it. The chain uses TRBV19 and TRBJ1-2, with D perhaps TRBD1 (5 bases). Germline V lookup: CDR1 LNHDA, CDR2 SQIVND (reference sequence). The V end was cut by 3 bases, the J end by 4 bases, with 21 bases between. This CDR3 region has 17 residues. The CDR3 bases that were read are TGTGCCAGTAGTATCTGGCCCCTAAACAGGTTGTCCTATGGC. Translating gives CASSIWPLNRLSYG. The whole CDR3 sequence is CASSIWPLNRLSYGYTF.

This clone was seen many times. The CDR3 is cut off 3 residues early in the read; its end comes from the germline J gene. The chain links TRBV14 to TRBJ2-7, with D unresolved. The CDR3 is 12 residues long. Germline CDR1 reads SGHDN; CDR2 reads FVKESK. V was shortened by 1 base and J by 4 bases, with 5 bases between the two germline ends. The covered CDR3 bases are TGTGCCAGCAGCCAAGCTTTTTACGAG. Encoded protein: CASSQAFYE. The whole CDR3 protein is CASSQAFYEQYF. Full variable domain (remainder filled in from reference TRBV14 and TRBJ2-7): EAGVTQFPSHSVIEKGQTVTLRCDPISGHDNLYWYRRVMGKEIKFLLHFVKESKQDESGMPNNRFLAERTGGTYSTLKVQPAELEDSGVYFCASSQAFYEQYFGPGTRLTVT.

This clone was found many times. The read falls 3 residues short of the CDR3 end, and the missing part is taken from the germline J gene. The chain couples TRBV19 to TRBJ2-3, with 8 bases aligning to TRBD2. CDR3 length: 13 amino acids. From germline, CDR1 is LNHDA and CDR2 SQIVND (reference sequence). Germline trimming cut 8 bases from V and 3 bases from J; bases unmatched to any gene: 4. CDR3 bases read: TGTGCCAGTTCCGGACTAGCAACAGATACG. Its protein is CASSGLATDT. The complete CDR3 reads CASSGLATDTQYF.

This clone was detected many times. The read comes to an end 3 residues before the CDR3 does, leaving the germline J gene to fill in the end. V gene TRBV6-2 or TRBV6-3 combines with J gene TRBJ1-1; D is perhaps TRBD1 (6 bases). The V end was cut by 7 bases, the J end by 0 bases, with 9 bases between. The CDR3 is made up of 13 amino acids. The germline gives CDR1 MNHEY, CDR2 SVGEGT. The sequenced CDR3 bases are TGTGCCAGCACCGACAGGTTGAACACTGAA. It encodes CASTDRLNTE. The CDR3 in full is CASTDRLNTEAFF.

The table lists this clone with many counts. The read ends 3 residues early relative to the CDR3; the germline J gene fills the gap. The chain employs TRBV7-8 and TRBJ2-1; D is perhaps TRBD2 (6 bases). Looked up from germline, CDR1 is SGHVS and CDR2 is FQNEAQ. V lost 5 bases, J lost 7 bases, and 15 bases lay in between. This CDR3 comprises 14 residues. The DNA read from the CDR3 is TGTGCCAGCAGCCTGAATATGGGGGGAAATGAG. It is translated as CASSLNMGGNE. The full CDR3 sequence reads CASSLNMGGNEQFF.

This clone was counted at least ten times. Read sequence stops 3 residues before the CDR3 end, and the germline J gene provides the missing end. The chain carries TRBV30 and TRBJ2-3; 11 positions match TRBD2. The CDR3 is 15 residues long. CDR1 and CDR2 from the germline V gene are GTSNPN and SVGIG (reference sequence). The ends lost 4 bases at V and 7 bases at J; junction bases unmatched: 10. CDR3 DNA, as far as it was read: TGTGCCTGGAAGATAGCGGGAGGGCCCGTAAATACG. Its translation: CAWKIAGGPVNT. The whole CDR3 sequence reads CAWKIAGGPVNTQYF.